This T cell receptor beta chain was documented in a study of T cells in Graves' hyperthyroidism and ophthalmopathy. Study outcomes and limitations: Blood also showed most of the thyroid clonotypes that were expanded above 0.001.

Amplified TCR beta CDR3 regions came from RNA transcripts. RT-PCR in the first round (using the HTBI primer set) targeted the TCR CDR3. One entry per CDR3 protein results from TCRdb running MiXCR on the multiplex PCR reads. The top ten clones hold roughly 17% of a sample with around 700,000 distinct CDR3 sequences, around a sixth of them seen once. A word on this clonotype: The antigen is unknown. This sequence may be a read error, since a much larger clone differs from it by one base.

The V gene lost 1 base and the J gene lost 1 base, with 5 bases spanning the gap. Germline V gene sequence: CDR1 LGHDT, CDR2 YNNKEL (reference sequence). The CDR3 runs to 14 residues. The chain joins TRBV3-1 to TRBJ1-3; no firm D call. Sequenced sample: blood. The TCR was taken from a woman aged 45-60 years with Graves' hyperthyroidism that later progressed to Graves' ophthalmopathy. CDR3: CASSQVSSGNTIYF. The CDR3 DNA is TGTGCCAGCAGCCAAGTCAGTTCTGGAAACACCATATATTTT.